The rows below give T cell receptor beta chains drawn from one sample of a study of CD8 T cells in Susac syndrome. Via MiXCR, TCRdb re-called the immunoSEQ multiplex PCR reads, giving one row per CDR3 protein. The sample yields about 180,000 distinct CDR3 sequences, nearly 97% seen once. Sequenced sample: CD4+ T cells from PBMCs. Every receptor here comes from a human donor with multiple sclerosis. CDR3s include the opening cysteine and the closing phenylalanine or tryptophan. D genes are given only for firm matches. Clone sizes are given selectively: once, few, many, or a class where the clone is expanded.

D: .; J: TRBJ2-5; V: TRBV29-1; size: .; DNA: TGTACATGCTGGGGGAAGGGAGAGACCCAGTACTTC; CDR3: CTCWGKGETQYF
D: .; J: TRBJ2-3; V: TRBV20-1; size: .; DNA: TGCAGTGCTAGGACAGGCTACGGACCGGGCACAGATACGCAGTATTTT; CDR3: CSARTGYGPGTDTQYF
D: .; J: TRBJ1-5; V: TRBV27; size: .; DNA: TGTGCCAGCAGTTTTCGGGCAGCCGGAGCTAGCAATCAGCCCCAGCATTTT; CDR3: CASSFRAAGASNQPQHF
D: .; J: TRBJ1-3; V: TRBV2; size: .; DNA: TGTGCCAGCACGATGAGCTCTGGAAACACCATATATTTT; CDR3: CASTMSSGNTIYF
D: .; J: TRBJ1-3; V: TRBV29-1; size: .; DNA: TGCAGCGTTGACGGGACCGATGGAAACACCATATATTTT; CDR3: CSVDGTDGNTIYF
D: .; J: TRBJ2-5; V: TRBV7-9; size: .; DNA: TGTGCCAGCAGCTTCCGCGACAGGCGGGGGACCCAGTACTTC; CDR3: CASSFRDRRGTQYF
D: .; J: TRBJ1-1; V: TRBV5-1; size: .; DNA: TGCGCCAGCAGCTTGGCCGGGGACCTCACTGAAGCTTTCTTT; CDR3: CASSLAGDLTEAFF
D: TRBD1; J: TRBJ2-2; V: TRBV7-3; size: .; DNA: TGTGCCAGCAGCTTCTTAGTGGGACAGGGCAACACCGGGGAGCTGTTTTTT; CDR3: CASSFLVGQGNTGELFF
D: TRBD1; J: TRBJ1-2; V: TRBV2; size: .; DNA: TGTGCCAGCAGCGTCACAGGGGACGGCTACACCTTC; CDR3: CASSVTGDGYTF
D: .; J: TRBJ1-5; V: TRBV12-5; size: .; DNA: TGTGCTAGTGGCCCCGGAATAGTGGGTCAGCCCCAGCATTTT; CDR3: CASGPGIVGQPQHF
D: .; J: TRBJ2-3; V: TRBV7-8; size: .; DNA: TGTGCCAGCAGCCCCCGGACTGGCCGGAGGGGGGATTTT; CDR3: CASSPRTGRRGDF
D: TRBD1; J: TRBJ2-7; V: TRBV29-1; size: .; DNA: TGCAGCGTTGAAGGACAGGGGGTCCACGAGCAGTACTTC; CDR3: CSVEGQGVHEQYF
D: TRBD1; J: TRBJ1-2; V: TRBV29-1; size: .; DNA: TGCAGCGTTGCCCCGGACAGGGTCTATGGCTACACCTTC; CDR3: CSVAPDRVYGYTF
D: TRBD1; J: TRBJ1-2; V: TRBV7-9; size: .; DNA: TGTGCCAGCAGTCAAACTTCCAGGGGGCTTAACTATGGCTACACCTTC; CDR3: CASSQTSRGLNYGYTF
D: TRBD2; J: TRBJ2-1; V: TRBV7-3; size: .; DNA: TGTGCCAGCAGCCAGAGCGGGGGGGCCACCGAGCAGTTCTTC; CDR3: CASSQSGGATEQFF
D: TRBD2; J: TRBJ2-1; V: TRBV30; size: .; DNA: TGTGCCTGGAGTAGGGCTAGCGGGGGGCGGCACAATGAGCAGTTCTTC; CDR3: CAWSRASGGRHNEQFF
D: .; J: TRBJ2-1; V: TRBV5-6; size: .; DNA: TGTGCCAGCAGCTTGCCAGACAACAATGAGCAGTTCTTC; CDR3: CASSLPDNNEQFF
D: .; J: TRBJ2-5; V: TRBV5-1; size: few; DNA: TGCGCCAGCAGCTTGTCTCTAGGAGGCGAGACCCAGTACTTC; CDR3: CASSLSLGGETQYF
D: .; J: TRBJ2-1; V: TRBV9; size: .; DNA: TGTGCCAGCAGCGATCACAGCGACTCCTACAATGAGCAGTTCTTC; CDR3: CASSDHSDSYNEQFF
D: .; J: TRBJ2-1; V: TRBV29-1; size: .; DNA: TGCAGCACTCAAAACCTAGGGGCAAATAATGAGCAGTTCTTC; CDR3: CSTQNLGANNEQFF
D: TRBD1; J: TRBJ1-6; V: TRBV4-1; size: .; DNA: TGCGCCAGCCTTTCCGGGACAGGGAACTCACCCCTCCACTTT; CDR3: CASLSGTGNSPLHF
D: .; J: TRBJ2-3; V: TRBV2; size: .; DNA: TGTGCCAGCAGGGAGACAGATACGCAGTATTTT; CDR3: CASRETDTQYF
D: .; J: TRBJ2-7; V: TRBV6-2/TRBV6-3; size: .; DNA: TGTGCCAGCAGTTCGAGGACAGTCGAGCAGTACTTC; CDR3: CASSSRTVEQYF
D: TRBD1; J: TRBJ1-2; V: TRBV9; size: .; DNA: TGTGCCAGCAGCGTAGCCCCTGTGGGACAGGGGCCTACTAACTATGGCTACACCTTC; CDR3: CASSVAPVGQGPTNYGYTF
D: TRBD2; J: TRBJ2-7; V: TRBV20-1; size: .; DNA: TGCAGTGCTGGGGGGGACGGCTACGAGCAGTACTTC; CDR3: CSAGGDGYEQYF
D: TRBD2; J: TRBJ2-7; V: TRBV27; size: .; DNA: TGTGCCAGCAGCCGCAGACTAGCTCCCCGGGATGAGCAGTACTTC; CDR3: CASSRRLAPRDEQYF